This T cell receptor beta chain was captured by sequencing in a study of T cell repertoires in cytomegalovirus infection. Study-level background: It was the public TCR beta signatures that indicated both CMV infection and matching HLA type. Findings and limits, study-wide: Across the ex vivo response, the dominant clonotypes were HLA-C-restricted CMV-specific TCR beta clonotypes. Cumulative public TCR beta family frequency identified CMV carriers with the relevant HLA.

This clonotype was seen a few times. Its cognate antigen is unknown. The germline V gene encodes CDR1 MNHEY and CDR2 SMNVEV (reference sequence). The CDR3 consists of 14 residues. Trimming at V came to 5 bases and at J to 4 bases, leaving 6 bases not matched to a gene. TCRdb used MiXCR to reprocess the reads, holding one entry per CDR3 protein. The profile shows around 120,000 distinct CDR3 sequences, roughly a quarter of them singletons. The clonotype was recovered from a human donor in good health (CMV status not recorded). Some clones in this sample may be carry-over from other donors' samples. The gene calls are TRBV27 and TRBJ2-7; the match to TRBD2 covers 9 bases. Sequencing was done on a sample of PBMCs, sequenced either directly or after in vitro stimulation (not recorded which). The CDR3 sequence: CASSPSGTLYEQYV. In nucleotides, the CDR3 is TGTGCCAGCAGTCCTAGCGGGACGTTGTACGAGCAGTACGTC.